This T cell receptor beta chain was captured by sequencing in a study of blood T cell repertoires in COVID-19. Sequencing was performed with immunoSEQ multiplex PCR; in TCRdb, only in-frame clones are kept and a portion is missing. The sample includes about 48,000 clones, approximately 80% seen only once; the top ten take approximately 54%. Germline CDR1 and CDR2: SGHAT and FQNNGV. V gave up 0 bases and J gave up 4 bases; unmatched junction bases: 6. This CDR3 has 16 amino acids. Sequencing was done on a sample of peripheral blood. The clonotype was recovered from a man between 65 and 85 years old with acute or convalescent COVID-19. This chain connects TRBV11-2 to TRBJ1-3, with TRBD1 matching 7 bases. The CDR3 is CASSLDKGQHGNTIYF. The CDR3 nucleotides are TGTGCCAGCAGCTTAGATAAGGGACAGCACGGAAACACCATATATTTT.